Reported below is one T cell receptor (beta chain). The antigen remains undetermined. The sample belongs to a study of STAT3 mutations in large granular lymphocyte leukemia. Looking at the study overall: Roughly half the longitudinally sequenced T-LGLL patients had canonical STAT3 mutations. Immunosuppressive therapy was given to more than half of T-LGLL patients. General study findings and limits: Samples missed the first appearance of the clone. Every T-cell large granular lymphocyte leukemia patient had at least one immunodominant TCR beta clonotype. In several patients, dominant TCR clone burden exceeded STAT3 mutant burden, suggesting STAT3 mutation arose secondarily.

Assay: immunoSEQ multiplex PCR; the TCRdb copy retains only in-frame clones and omits some. The sample carries 3,500 to 5,000 clones, 82% recorded once. The CDR3 has 18 residues. Germline-derived CDR1 and CDR2 are SEHNR and FQNEAQ (reference sequence). J lost 2 bases, V lost 1 base, and 11 bases had no gene match. This receptor was obtained from a boy between 10 and 17 years old with T-cell large granular lymphocyte leukemia. Some clones in this sample may be carry-over from other donors' samples. The chain joins TRBV7-9 to TRBJ2-7, with TRBD1 matching 10 bases. Sequenced input: peripheral blood mononuclear cells. The CDR3 DNA sequence: TGTGCCAGCAGCTTAGTTAACGTCCGGACAGGGGGACCCTACGAGCAGTACTTC. This encodes CASSLVNVRTGGPYEQYF. Full variable domain (outside the CDR3, taken from reference TRBV7-9 and TRBJ2-7): DTGVSQNPRHKITKRGQNVTFRCDPISEHNRLYWYRQTLGQGPEFLTYFQNEAQLEKSRLLSDRFSAERPKGSFSTLEIQRTEQGDSAMYLCASSLVNVRTGGPYEQYFGPGTRLTVT.